The T cell receptor (beta chain) described here comes from a study of immune cell composition in non-small cell lung cancer. General study findings and limits: Adenocarcinomas with higher top tumour-associated clone frequency had more reactive TILs.

This CDR3 contains 14 residues. Germline V gene data show CDR1 as LNHNV and CDR2 as YYDKDF (reference sequence). V lost 5 bases and J 3 bases, leaving 13 bases between the germline ends. Concerning this clone: Its target is not known.

The table came from immunoSEQ multiplex PCR; TCRdb's copy has only in-frame clones and leaves some out. The sample lists roughly 3,100 clones, approximately 71% occurring once. The normal lung sample lay at least 3 cm, and maximally far, from the tumour. The sequence came from a human donor with non-small cell lung cancer. The chain employs TRBV15 and TRBJ1-2, with D maybe TRBD1 (5 bases). Sequences were obtained from non-adjacent lung tissue. DNA for the CDR3: TGTGCCACCAGCCTGAACCAGGGTCACTATGGCTACACCTTC. Residues: CATSLNQGHYGYTF.